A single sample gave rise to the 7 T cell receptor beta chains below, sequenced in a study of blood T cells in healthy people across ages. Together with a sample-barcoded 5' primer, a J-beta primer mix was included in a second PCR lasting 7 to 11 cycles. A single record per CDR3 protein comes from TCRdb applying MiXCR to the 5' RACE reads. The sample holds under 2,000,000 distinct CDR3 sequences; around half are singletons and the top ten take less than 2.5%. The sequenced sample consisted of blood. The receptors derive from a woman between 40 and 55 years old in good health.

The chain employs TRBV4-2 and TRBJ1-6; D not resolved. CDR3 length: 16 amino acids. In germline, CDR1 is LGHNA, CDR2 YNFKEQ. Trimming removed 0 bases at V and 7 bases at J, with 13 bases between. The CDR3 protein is CASSQDWAGKNSPLHF. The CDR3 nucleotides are TGTGCCAGCAGCCAAGATTGGGCGGGGAAAAATTCACCCCTCCACTTT.

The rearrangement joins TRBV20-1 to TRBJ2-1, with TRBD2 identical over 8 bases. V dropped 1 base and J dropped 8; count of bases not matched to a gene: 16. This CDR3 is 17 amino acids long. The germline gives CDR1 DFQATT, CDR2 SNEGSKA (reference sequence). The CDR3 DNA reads TGCAGTGCTAGAGGGACTAGCCTTCAGGGCGTTTATGATGAGCAGTTCTTC. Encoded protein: CSARGTSLQGVYDEQFF.

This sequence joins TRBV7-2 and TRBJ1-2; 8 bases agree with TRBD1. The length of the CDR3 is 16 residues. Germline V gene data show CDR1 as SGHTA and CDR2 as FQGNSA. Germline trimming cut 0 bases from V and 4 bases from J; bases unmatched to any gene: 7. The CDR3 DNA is TGTGCCAGCAGCTTAGCCCGGACAGGGACAGTCTATGGCTACACCTTC. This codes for CASSLARTGTVYGYTF.

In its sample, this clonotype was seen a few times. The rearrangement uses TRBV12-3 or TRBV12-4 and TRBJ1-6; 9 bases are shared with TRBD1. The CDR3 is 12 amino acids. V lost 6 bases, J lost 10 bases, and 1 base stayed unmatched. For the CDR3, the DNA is TGTGCCAGCAGGGGACAGGGATCACCCCTCCACTTT. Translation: CASRGQGSPLHF.

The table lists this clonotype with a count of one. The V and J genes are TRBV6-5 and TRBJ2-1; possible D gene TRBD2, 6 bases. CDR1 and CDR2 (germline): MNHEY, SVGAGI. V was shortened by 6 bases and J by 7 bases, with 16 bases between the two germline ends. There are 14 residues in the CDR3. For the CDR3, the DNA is TGTGCCAGCAGCAGACTAGATGGTAAGAATGAGCAGTTCTTC. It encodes CASSRLDGKNEQFF.

CDR3 sequence reads: CASSQDGGLQETQYF. CDR3 nucleotides: TGTGCCAGCAGCCAAGATGGGGGCCTCCAAGAGACCCAGTACTTC. The chain recombines TRBV3-1 with TRBJ2-5; maybe TRBD1 (6 bases). Trimming stripped 0 bases from V and 1 base from J, with 9 bases between. Germline V gene lookup returns CDR1 LGHDT and CDR2 YNNKEL (reference sequence). This CDR3 spans 15 amino acids.

This chain's CDR3 is CASSISAGSSYNEQFF. The DNA of the CDR3 is TGTGCCAGTAGTATATCTGCGGGGAGCTCCTACAATGAGCAGTTCTTC. The chain combines TRBV19 with TRBJ2-1, with D possibly matching TRBD2 (6 bases). Germline V CDR1 and CDR2: LNHDA, SQIVND (reference sequence). The V end lost 2 bases, the J end lost 0 bases, and 11 bases lay between the germline ends. The CDR3 sequence is 16 residues long.